This record concerns one T cell receptor beta chain sequence. These data originate in a study of breast tumors, draining lymph nodes, adjacent tissues. The CDR3 loop spans 14 amino acids. Germline CDR1 and CDR2: SNHLY and FYNNEI. V dropped 6 bases and J dropped 5 bases, with 14 bases sitting between them. Breast cancer patients provided tissue from their axillary draining lymph nodes. MiXCR, applied by TCRdb to the multiplex PCR reads, yields one record per CDR3 protein. This table has around 250,000 distinct CDR3 sequences, less than 35% appearing once. The sequenced sample was axillary lymph node tissue. The TCR was taken from a female donor with breast cancer. Some clones in this sample may be carry-over from other donors' samples. This chain uses TRBV2 with TRBJ1-5; D not certain. The CDR3, as DNA: TGTGCCAGCAGAGAACTAGCGGGATATCAGCCCCAGCATTTT. Encoded protein: CASRELAGYQPQHF. Supplemented by reference TRBV2 and TRBJ1-5, the full variable domain reads EPEVTQTPSHQVTQMGQEVILRCVPISNHLYFYWYRQILGQKVEFLVSFYNNEISEKSEIFDDQFSVERPDGSNFTLKIRSTKLEDSAMYFCASRELAGYQPQHFGDGTRLSIL.